This entry concerns a single TCR beta chain. Sample-barcoded 5' priming and a J-beta primer mix drove a second PCR of roughly 6 to 12 cycles. TCRdb re-analysed the 5' RACE reads in MiXCR, keeping a single row per CDR3 protein. The sample records about 1.5 million distinct CDR3 sequences, 40% to 45% being singletons. The CDR3 is made up of 12 amino acids. Germline V gene sequence: CDR1 LNHDA, CDR2 SQIVND (reference sequence). The trim removed 3 bases at V and 14 bases at J, leaving 3 bases unmatched. This specimen comes from a study of blood T cells in healthy people across ages. The TCR originated in a woman between 18 and 29 years old in good health. This chain joins TRBV19 and TRBJ1-6, with 8 bases lining up with TRBD1. Sequencing was performed on blood. The CDR3 protein is CASSIGTGALHF. The CDR3 nucleotides are TGTGCCAGTAGTATCGGGACAGGCGCCCTCCACTTT.